This is a list of T cell receptor beta chains from one sample in a study of blood T cell repertoires in COVID-19. TCRdb's table, derived via immunoSEQ multiplex PCR, lists solely in-frame clones and lacks some. The repertoire holds a few hundred thousand clones, with more than 75% as singletons. Sequenced: peripheral blood. The receptors come from a woman aged 25 to 39 with COVID-19, enrolled during active disease. Each CDR3 is given with its conserved first and last residue. A D gene is named only where the DNA matches it firmly. Expanded clones get a size class; other rows say once, few or many, or leave the size out.

-,TRBV24-1,TRBJ1-2,-,TGTGCCACCGCGGGAGGGAGCTATGGCTACACCTTC,CATAGGSYGYTF
-,TRBV13,TRBJ2-4,-,TGTGCCAGCAACAGCGCCGGGACAAAGGGGAACATTCAGTACTTC,CASNSAGTKGNIQYF
-,TRBV4-1,TRBJ2-5,-,TGCGCCAGCAGCCCCCCGCTCGGGACCCAGTACTTC,CASSPPLGTQYF
-,TRBV6-5,TRBJ2-6,-,TGTGCCAGCTGCGGAACTTCCTCTGGGGCCAACGTCCTGACTTTC,CASCGTSSGANVLTF
-,TRBV30,TRBJ2-3,-,TGTGCCTGGAGCCGACAGTCAGATACGCAGTATTTT,CAWSRQSDTQYF
TRBD2,TRBV28,TRBJ2-7,-,TGTGCCAGCAGCTACAACCGGGACACCGAGCGGGAGCAGTCCTACGAGCAGTACTTC,CASSYNRDTEREQSYEQYF
TRBD1,TRBV10-3,TRBJ2-6,-,TGTGCCATCAGGGGACACGGGACAGAGAGCTCTGGGGCCAACGTCCTGACTTTC,CAIRGHGTESSGANVLTF
-,TRBV7-3,TRBJ2-5,-,TGTGCCAGCAGCCCGACAGTACGAGACCAAGAGACCCAGTACTTC,CASSPTVRDQETQYF
-,TRBV27,TRBJ1-2,-,TGTGCCAGCAGTTGGGTGGGGAGGTCGCCATTCTATGGCTACACCTTC,CASSWVGRSPFYGYTF
TRBD1,TRBV24-1,TRBJ1-1,-,TGTGCCACCAGTGATCCCGGACAGGGAAACACTGAAGCTTTCTTT,CATSDPGQGNTEAFF
TRBD2,TRBV7-2,TRBJ2-2,-,TGTGCCAGCAGCTTACTCCTCGGGGGGGCGCGGGTCGGGGAGCTGTTTTTT,CASSLLLGGARVGELFF
-,TRBV3-1/TRBV3-2,TRBJ2-3,-,TGTGCCAGCAGCCAAGGCCTAGCGTATCTAGATACGCAGTATTTT,CASSQGLAYLDTQYF
-,TRBV24-1,TRBJ2-6,-,TGTGCCACCAGTGTAGATGGGGCCAACGTCCTGACTTTC,CATSVDGANVLTF
-,TRBV27,TRBJ1-6,-,TGTGCCAGCAGTTACATAAATTCACCCCTCCACTTT,CASSYINSPLHF
-,TRBV19,TRBJ2-7,-,TGTGCCAGTAGTATACTCCTGAAGGGGTCCTCCTACGAGCAGTACTTC,CASSILLKGSSYEQYF
-,TRBV29-1,TRBJ1-1,-,TGCAGCGTTGATGTTCCAGGGCCGGGTGAAGCTTTCTTT,CSVDVPGPGEAFF
TRBD2,TRBV7-3,TRBJ2-6,once,TGTGCCAAGACTAGCGGGAGTTGTGTCCTGACTTTC,CAKTSGSCVLTF
TRBD1,TRBV10-3,TRBJ2-5,-,TGTGCCATCAGAGTTACAGGGGATTGGGAGACCCAGTACTTC,CAIRVTGDWETQYF
TRBD2,TRBV5-1,TRBJ2-3,-,TGCGCCAGCAGCTTAAGAGCGGGAGGGACCACAGATACGCAGTATTTT,CASSLRAGGTTDTQYF
-,TRBV9,TRBJ1-1,-,TGTGCCAGCAGCCCCAGATGGGGGCCCACTGAAGCTTTCTTT,CASSPRWGPTEAFF